This TCR beta chain was sequenced in a study of blood T cell repertoires in COVID-19. Study overall: The United States, Italy and Spain supplied acute and convalescent COVID-19 samples. T cells, B-cell-depleted T cells, or PBMCs provided the cDNA or gDNA that served as material.

Patients of the Seattle cohort, enrolled during active infection, were followed longitudinally. Per germline, CDR1 SGHDT and CDR2 YYEEEE. Trimming removed 1 base from V and 0 bases from J, with 11 bases in between. CDR3 length: 16 residues. The authors' processing: Estimated nucleated cell counts came from reference gene primer amplification. The method was immunoSEQ multiplex PCR; TCRdb's version includes in-frame clones alone and lacks a portion of them. V, J and clone size are taken as reported in that table, and D and trimming were inferred from the DNA itself. The sample includes about 300,000 clones, 84% seen only once; the top ten take about 1.5%. This clone was observed at least ten times.

This receptor was identified in a human donor with COVID-19, enrolled during active disease. The donor label of this sample is uncertain. Sequencing was carried out using peripheral blood. The chain has TRBV5-6 and TRBJ1-5; D not resolved. CDR3 sequence (DNA): TGTGCCAGCAGCTTGCTGTCGGTTGGTAGCAATCAGCCCCAGCATTTT. Its protein product is CASSLLSVGSNQPQHF.